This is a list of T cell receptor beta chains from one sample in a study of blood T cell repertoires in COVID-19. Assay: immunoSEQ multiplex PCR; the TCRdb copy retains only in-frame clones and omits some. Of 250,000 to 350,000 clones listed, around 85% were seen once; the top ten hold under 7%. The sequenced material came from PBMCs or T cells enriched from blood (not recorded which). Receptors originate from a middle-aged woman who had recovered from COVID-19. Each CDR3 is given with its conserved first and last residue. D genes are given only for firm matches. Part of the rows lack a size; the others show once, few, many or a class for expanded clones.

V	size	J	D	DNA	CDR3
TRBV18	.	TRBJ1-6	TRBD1	TGTGCCAGCTCAGGGACAGGGGATAATTCACCCCTCCACTTT	CASSGTGDNSPLHF
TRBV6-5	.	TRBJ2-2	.	TGTGCCAGCAGTAACTGGGACTCCGTGGGTTCCGGGGAGCTGTTTTTT	CASSNWDSVGSGELFF
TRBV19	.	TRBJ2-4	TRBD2	TGTGCCAGTACCCTGACCACCCGGGGGGAAAAAAACATTCAGTACTTC	CASTLTTRGEKNIQYF
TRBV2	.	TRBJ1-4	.	TGTGCCAGCAGTGTATGGCCGAGGGAAAAACTGTTTTTT	CASSVWPREKLFF
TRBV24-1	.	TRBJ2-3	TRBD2	TGTGCCACCAGTGACCCAGGGACTAGCGGGACCTTCACAGATACGCAGTATTTT	CATSDPGTSGTFTDTQYF
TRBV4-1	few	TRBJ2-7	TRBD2	TGCGCCAGCAGCCAAGGATTCCTAGCGGGAGCTGGCGAGCAGTACTTC	CASSQGFLAGAGEQYF
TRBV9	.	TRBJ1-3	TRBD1	TGTGCCAGCAGCCCCCGGACAGGGGCGGGAAACACCATATATTTT	CASSPRTGAGNTIYF
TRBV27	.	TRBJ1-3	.	TGTGCCAGCAGTTTCTCGACAGCTACCTCTGGAAACACCATATATTTT	CASSFSTATSGNTIYF
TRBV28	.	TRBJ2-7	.	TGTGCCAGCACCAGGCCCAGAGGGCTCGAGCAGTACTTC	CASTRPRGLEQYF
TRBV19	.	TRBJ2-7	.	TGTGCCAGCGCAGAAGGACTTGCCTCCTACGAGCAGTACTTC	CASAEGLASYEQYF